Following are 13 T cell receptor beta chains from one sample sequenced in a study of shared clonotypes between healthy human individuals. Assay: immunoSEQ multiplex PCR; the TCRdb copy retains only in-frame clones and omits some. Of hundreds of thousands of clones listed, approximately 79% are singletons. Sequenced material: memory CD4+ T cells sorted from blood. The subset denotes: CD45RA-negative fraction. The receptors originated from a woman between 25 and 40 years old in good health.

The chain has TRBV6-1 and TRBJ2-7, with 7 bases fitting TRBD1. The CDR3 extends over 17 amino acids. Germline V gene lookup returns CDR1 MNHNS and CDR2 SASEGT. V shed 0 bases and J 2 bases; nucleotides not matched to a gene: 10. CDR3 sequence: CASSEALQAGGPYEQYF. Written as DNA, the CDR3 is TGTGCCAGCAGTGAAGCATTGCAGGCAGGGGGACCCTACGAGCAGTACTTC.

The rearrangement joins TRBV7-2 to TRBJ1-1, with D unresolved. Per germline, CDR1 SGHTA and CDR2 FQGNSA. Trimming pared 7 bases from V and 1 base from J, leaving 10 bases between. This CDR3 region has 13 residues. CDR3 protein: CASMSRPNTEAFF. In nucleotides, the CDR3 is TGTGCCAGCATGTCCAGGCCGAACACTGAAGCTTTCTTT. Drawing the rest from reference TRBV7-2 and TRBJ1-1, the complete variable domain is GAGVSQSPSNKVTEKGKDVELRCDPISGHTALYWYRQSLGQGLEFLIYFQGNSAPDKSGLPSDRFSAERTGGSVSTLTIQRTQQEDSAVYLCASMSRPNTEAFFGQGTRLTVV.

The chain has TRBV28 and TRBJ2-4, with D possibly TRBD1 on 6 matching bases. Looked up from germline, CDR1 is MDHEN and CDR2 is SYDVKM. The CDR3 sequence is 13 residues long. Trimming took 6 bases from V and 7 from J, leaving 13 bases between them. CDR3: CASRATGSNIQYF. The DNA for the CDR3 is TGTGCCAGCAGGGCCACAGGGTCGAACATTCAGTACTTC.

The V call is TRBV11-2, the J call TRBJ1-1, with D unclear. V lost 0 bases and J 3 bases, leaving 11 bases between the germline ends. CDR1 and CDR2 from the germline V gene are SGHAT and FQNNGV. The CDR3 length is 15 residues. This CDR3 is CASSLEPGQDTEAFF. CDR3 nucleotide sequence: TGTGCCAGCAGCTTAGAACCCGGGCAGGACACTGAAGCTTTCTTT.

The chain employs TRBV7-8 and TRBJ1-4; perhaps TRBD1 as D (6 bases). This CDR3 is built from 17 residues. Germline values: CDR1 SGHVS, CDR2 FQNEAQ. The V gene lost 6 bases and the J gene lost 3 bases, with 20 bases spanning the gap. This chain's CDR3 is CASSPRRGEVPNEKLFF. For the CDR3, the DNA is TGTGCCAGCAGTCCTCGGAGGGGGGAGGTACCTAATGAAAAACTGTTTTTT.

The rearrangement joins TRBV25-1 to TRBJ2-1; no reliable D call. CDR3 size: 15 residues. The V end lost 1 base, the J end lost 4 bases, and 11 bases lay between the germline ends. Per germline, CDR1 MGHDK and CDR2 SYGVNS. The CDR3 sequence is CASSESGQAYNEQFF. In DNA form, the CDR3 reads TGTGCCAGCAGTGAATCCGGCCAGGCTTACAATGAGCAGTTCTTC.

This clone was counted a single time. V usage is TRBV19 and J usage is TRBJ1-5; 11 nucleotides line up with TRBD1. The V gene end was trimmed by 5 bases and the J gene end by 7 bases; junction bases not matched to a gene: 10. This CDR3 has 16 residues. Germline V gives CDR1 LNHDA, CDR2 SQIVND (reference sequence). The CDR3 DNA is TGTGCCAGTAGTGCTCAGGGACAGGGGGGACCCCAGCCCCAGCATTTT. Encoded protein: CASSAQGQGGPQPQHF.

V and J are TRBV12-1 and TRBJ2-7; TRBD2 is the table's D call and was not checked against the DNA. TRBV12-1 is classified as a pseudogene. There are 13 residues in the CDR3. CDR3 nucleotide sequence: TGTGCCAGCAGCTTTGCCGGGGTCTACGAGCAGTACTTC. It encodes CASSFAGVYEQYF.

This clone was found a few times. The chain couples TRBV7-2 to TRBJ2-1; TRBD2 is a possible D gene (6 bases). Germline V CDR1 and CDR2: SGHTA, FQGNSA. Trimming cost V 4 bases and J 12 bases, with 19 bases left between them. The CDR3 is 14 amino acids. CDR3 residues: CASSWRDGAGRQFF. CDR3 nucleotides: TGTGCCAGCAGCTGGAGGGACGGGGCTGGAAGGCAGTTCTTC.

The V gene is TRBV6-6, the J gene TRBJ1-4; 7 nucleotides match TRBD1. The length of the CDR3 is 11 residues. V gave up 4 bases and J gave up 11 bases; unmatched junction bases: 1. In germline, CDR1 is MNHNY, CDR2 SVGAGI (reference sequence). In nucleotides, the CDR3 is TGTGCCAGCAGTTCACAGGGGAAACTGTTTTTT. This gives the protein CASSSQGKLFF.

On this clone itself: The sample holds other DNA sequences that translate to the same CDR3. The CDR3 nucleotides read TGTGCCAGTAGGTCCGGGGTCGAGCAGTACTTC. Its protein is CASRSGVEQYF. The chain carries TRBV19 and TRBJ2-7; D might be TRBD2 (5 bases). Germline-derived CDR1 and CDR2 are LNHDA and SQIVND (reference sequence). V was cut by 6 bases and J by 6 bases, with 9 bases left in between. This CDR3 region has 11 residues.

Turning to this clone: The same CDR3 can be traced to other DNA sequences in this sample. The CDR3 DNA reads TGTGCCAGCTCTACAGGGGTCTATGGCTACACCTTC. Translated: CASSTGVYGYTF. The chain recombines TRBV28 with TRBJ1-2; 7 bases are shared with TRBD1. CDR1 is MDHEN and CDR2 is SYDVKM in the germline V gene. The CDR3 runs to 12 residues. V lost 8 bases and J lost 4; bases outside the gene matches: 4.

The chain has TRBV27 and TRBJ2-1; no firm D call. The V gene's germline CDR1 is MNHEY and CDR2 SMNVEV (reference sequence). The CDR3 has 13 residues. Trimming left V 6 bases short and J 6 bases short, with 12 bases between. The CDR3 coding sequence is TGTGCCAGCAGACCTTGGACGGGCAATGAGCAGTTCTTC. It specifies CASRPWTGNEQFF.